A selection of T cell receptor beta chains follows, all from one sample in a study of blood T cell repertoires in COVID-19. Sequencing used immunoSEQ multiplex PCR; TCRdb keeps in-frame clones, though not all of them. The top ten clones hold 3.3% of a sample with some 250,000 clones, about 80% of them seen once. The sequenced material came from peripheral blood. These receptor sequences come from a woman aged 80 or older with acute or convalescent COVID-19. The CDR3 runs from the conserved cysteine through the conserved F or W. The order of the fields is D gene, J gene, clone size, V gene, CDR3 protein, CDR3 DNA. The D gene is left open where the match is weak. Clone size is shown for a subset of rows, as once, few, many or a class of expanded clone.

D gene: TRBD2; J gene: TRBJ2-1; clone size: -; V gene: TRBV6-1; CDR3 protein: CASSDSGGRINEQFF; CDR3 DNA: TGTGCCAGCAGTGATAGCGGGGGAAGGATAAATGAGCAGTTCTTC
D gene: -; J gene: TRBJ1-6; clone size: few; V gene: TRBV18; CDR3 protein: CASSPERDSNSPLHF; CDR3 DNA: TGTGCCAGCTCACCAGAAAGAGACAGTAATTCACCCCTCCACTTT
D gene: TRBD1; J gene: TRBJ1-5; clone size: -; V gene: TRBV20-1; CDR3 protein: CSASRVQGDYSNQPQHF; CDR3 DNA: TGCAGTGCTAGTAGGGTACAGGGGGATTATAGCAATCAGCCCCAGCATTTT
D gene: -; J gene: TRBJ1-1; clone size: few; V gene: TRBV7-2; CDR3 protein: CASSLVGGRGAFF; CDR3 DNA: TGTGCCAGCAGCTTAGTTGGGGGGAGAGGAGCTTTCTTT
D gene: TRBD2; J gene: TRBJ2-5; clone size: -; V gene: TRBV7-6; CDR3 protein: CASSQPGLGQETQYF; CDR3 DNA: TGTGCCAGCAGCCAACCGGGACTAGGACAAGAGACCCAGTACTTC
D gene: -; J gene: TRBJ1-3; clone size: once; V gene: TRBV6-5; CDR3 protein: CASSRYSGNTIYF; CDR3 DNA: TGTGCCAGCAGCCGGTACTCTGGAAACACCATATATTTT
D gene: TRBD2; J gene: TRBJ2-5; clone size: once; V gene: TRBV25-1; CDR3 protein: CASSDSGGLETQYF; CDR3 DNA: TGTGCCAGCAGTGATTCGGGGGGGTTAGAGACCCAGTACTTC
D gene: -; J gene: TRBJ1-5; clone size: -; V gene: TRBV10-2; CDR3 protein: CASSEQGGQPQHF; CDR3 DNA: TGCGCCAGCAGTGAGCAGGGAGGCCAGCCCCAGCATTTT
D gene: -; J gene: TRBJ2-5; clone size: -; V gene: TRBV30; CDR3 protein: CAWSVNIGGTQYF; CDR3 DNA: TGTGCCTGGAGTGTAAATATCGGGGGGACCCAGTACTTC
D gene: -; J gene: TRBJ1-1; clone size: -; V gene: TRBV15; CDR3 protein: CATSRGAGQGEAFF; CDR3 DNA: TGTGCCACCAGCAGGGGGGCAGGCCAAGGGGAAGCTTTCTTT
D gene: TRBD1; J gene: TRBJ2-2; clone size: few; V gene: TRBV18; CDR3 protein: CASSPFEGTGNTGELFF; CDR3 DNA: TGTGCCAGCTCACCATTCGAGGGGACAGGGAACACCGGGGAGCTGTTTTTT
D gene: TRBD1; J gene: TRBJ1-2; clone size: -; V gene: TRBV5-1; CDR3 protein: CASSYGTGVYGYTF; CDR3 DNA: TGCGCCAGCAGCTATGGGACAGGGGTGTATGGCTACACCTTC
D gene: TRBD2; J gene: TRBJ2-1; clone size: -; V gene: TRBV11-2; CDR3 protein: CASSLERLAVYNEQFF; CDR3 DNA: TGTGCCAGCAGCTTAGAGCGGCTAGCGGTATACAATGAGCAGTTCTTC
D gene: TRBD1; J gene: TRBJ2-7; clone size: -; V gene: TRBV6-4; CDR3 protein: CASLQGKYEQYF; CDR3 DNA: TGTGCCAGCTTACAGGGGAAGTACGAGCAGTACTTC
D gene: -; J gene: TRBJ2-5; clone size: once; V gene: TRBV6-1; CDR3 protein: CASSEGYRRQETQYF; CDR3 DNA: TGTGCCAGCAGTGAAGGGTACAGGCGTCAAGAGACCCAGTACTTC
D gene: -; J gene: TRBJ1-2; clone size: -; V gene: TRBV2; CDR3 protein: CASGTQGLIGYGYTF; CDR3 DNA: TGTGCCAGCGGTACCCAGGGGTTGATCGGCTATGGCTACACCTTC
D gene: -; J gene: TRBJ2-3; clone size: -; V gene: TRBV4-3; CDR3 protein: CASSQGVTDTQYF; CDR3 DNA: TGCGCCAGCAGCCAAGGAGTCACAGATACGCAGTATTTT
D gene: -; J gene: TRBJ2-5; clone size: -; V gene: TRBV4-1; CDR3 protein: CASSHPEGSGQLGETQYF; CDR3 DNA: TGCGCCAGCAGCCACCCCGAAGGCAGTGGGCAACTTGGAGAGACCCAGTACTTC
D gene: TRBD1; J gene: TRBJ2-7; clone size: many; V gene: TRBV2; CDR3 protein: CASSPGGLYEQYF; CDR3 DNA: TGTGCCAGCAGCCCAGGGGGTCTCTACGAGCAGTACTTC
D gene: -; J gene: TRBJ1-1; clone size: -; V gene: TRBV3-1/TRBV3-2; CDR3 protein: CASSQIRGNTEAFF; CDR3 DNA: TGTGCCAGCAGCCAAATTCGGGGGAACACTGAAGCTTTCTTT
D gene: -; J gene: TRBJ2-3; clone size: once; V gene: TRBV4-1; CDR3 protein: CASSQDHAADTQYF; CDR3 DNA: TGCGCCAGCAGCCAAGACCACGCAGCAGATACGCAGTATTTT
D gene: -; J gene: TRBJ1-3; clone size: -; V gene: TRBV4-1; CDR3 protein: CASSQGFARGTGNTIYF; CDR3 DNA: TGCGCCAGCAGCCAAGGTTTCGCCCGGGGGACTGGAAACACCATATATTTT
D gene: TRBD1; J gene: TRBJ2-7; clone size: -; V gene: TRBV10-3; CDR3 protein: CAISESQGQGYEQYF; CDR3 DNA: TGTGCCATCAGTGAGTCGCAGGGACAGGGGTACGAGCAGTACTTC
D gene: -; J gene: TRBJ2-6; clone size: -; V gene: TRBV5-5; CDR3 protein: CASSLGGGANVLTF; CDR3 DNA: TGTGCCAGCAGCCTCGGCGGGGGGGCCAACGTCCTGACTTTC
D gene: -; J gene: TRBJ2-2; clone size: many; V gene: TRBV2; CDR3 protein: CASSEGWGGTGELFF; CDR3 DNA: TGTGCCAGCAGTGAAGGTTGGGGAGGCACCGGGGAGCTGTTTTTT
D gene: -; J gene: TRBJ1-3; clone size: -; V gene: TRBV7-2; CDR3 protein: CASSLANGGTIYF; CDR3 DNA: TGTGCCAGCAGCTTAGCGAACGGTGGCACCATATATTTT
D gene: -; J gene: TRBJ2-3; clone size: few; V gene: TRBV11-2; CDR3 protein: CASSLADRGAITDTQYF; CDR3 DNA: TGTGCCAGCAGCTTAGCAGACCGGGGGGCGATCACAGATACGCAGTATTTT
D gene: TRBD1; J gene: TRBJ1-6; clone size: -; V gene: TRBV30; CDR3 protein: CAWRGRQGVPWKDSPLHF; CDR3 DNA: TGTGCCTGGAGGGGGAGGCAGGGGGTGCCTTGGAAGGATTCACCCCTCCACTTT
D gene: TRBD1; J gene: TRBJ2-7; clone size: -; V gene: TRBV6-2/TRBV6-3; CDR3 protein: CASSFGQVSYEQYF; CDR3 DNA: TGTGCCAGCAGTTTCGGACAGGTCTCCTACGAGCAGTACTTC
D gene: TRBD1; J gene: TRBJ2-6; clone size: -; V gene: TRBV6-2/TRBV6-3; CDR3 protein: CASRYQGAGANVLTF; CDR3 DNA: TGTGCCAGCAGGTACCAGGGGGCTGGGGCCAACGTCCTGACTTTC